This TCR beta chain was identified during a study of blood T cell repertoires in COVID-19. Overall study context: Acute-phase and convalescent COVID-19 samples originated in the United States, Italy and Spain. Sources were T cells, B-cell-depleted T cells, or PBMCs; the material itself was cDNA or gDNA.

In the source study's methods: Reference gene primer amplification gave estimated nucleated cell counts. TCRdb's table, derived via immunoSEQ multiplex PCR, lists solely in-frame clones and lacks some. V and J calls and clone size are as listed in that table; D and trimming were resolved from the DNA. This table holds 120,000 to 150,000 clones, around nine tenths found once. Trimming at V came to 7 bases and at J to 5 bases, leaving 7 bases not matched to a gene. The germline CDR1 and CDR2 sequences are ENHRY and SYGVKD. The CDR3 runs 13 residues. The material sequenced was peripheral blood. This receptor was taken from a human donor in a cohort sampled during active COVID-19. V and J are TRBV10-3 and TRBJ2-5; 7 bases map to TRBD1. The CDR3 DNA reads TGTGCCATCAATTTTGCACAGGGGGAGACCCAGTACTTC. It specifies CAINFAQGETQYF.